This T cell receptor beta chain was retrieved from a study of cytomegalovirus exposure and HLA in healthy donors. Study as a whole: For the approximately 400 genotyped donors, 75% to 90% fell within the Caucasian-associated ancestry cluster. Study-wide findings and caveats: Per a later analysis, roughly 17,000 TCR beta sequences showed association with HLA alleles at 0.05 false discovery rate. A further, later analysis showed that HLA-associated TCR beta chains (compared with equally common others) were more clonally expanded. Prediction of most subjects' HLA-A and HLA-B alleles by TCR beta sequences was reportedly accurate.

60 Vbeta and 13 Jbeta primers were used in PCR. TCRdb keeps only in-frame clones here, not all; method: immunoSEQ multiplex PCR. The sample shows fewer than 250,000 clones, about four fifths of them seen only once. Concerning this clone: The antigen remains undetermined.

CDR3 length: 14 amino acids. After removal of 4 bases from V and 2 bases from J, the junction contained 4 bases not matched to a gene. Germline V CDR1 and CDR2: SQVTM, ANQGSEA. The J gene is TRBJ1-2, the V gene TRBV29-1, with 10 bases fitting TRBD1. The receptor was isolated from a woman aged 45-60 years in good health and CMV-seropositive. The sequenced sample was PBMCs. The CDR3 here is CSVVRGQGNYGYTF. The CDR3 DNA sequence: TGCAGCGTTGTCAGGGGACAGGGGAACTATGGCTACACCTTC.